This TCR beta chain was identified in a study of Tregs in tolerant kidney transplant recipients. At the level of the study: The nonmyeloablative bone marrow transplants came from related graft donors, with transient mixed chimerism. Findings and limits, study-wide: Antigen-driven expansion was suggested because donor-specific Tregs expanded more than all Tregs in tolerant patients. Changing PCR primers prevented nucleotide comparison between some patients' samples.

A remark on this clone: What it recognizes is unknown.

This table comes from immunoSEQ multiplex PCR, and its TCRdb copy is limited to in-frame clones, with some not included. The sample lists roughly 99,000 clones, under 95% occurring once. Germline V gene lookup returns CDR1 MGHDK and CDR2 SYGVNS. Germline trimming cut 4 bases from V and 1 base from J; bases unmatched to any gene: 10. This CDR3 region has 17 residues. The sequences come from CD4+ T cells from blood, collected before the transplant. The rearrangement links TRBV25-1 to TRBJ1-2; 9 nucleotides agree with TRBD1. The sequence was collected from a human donor who received a combined kidney and bone marrow transplant. The CDR3 DNA reads as TGTGCCAGCAGTGGAGTCGGACAGGGGTTGCTTAACTATGGCTACACCTTC. This codes for CASSGVGQGLLNYGYTF.